These 3 T cell receptor beta chains originate from one sample sequenced in a study of OX40 agonist ivuxolimab in advanced cancers. Generated by immunoSEQ multiplex PCR, the TCRdb table keeps only in-frame clones and is missing some. Of around 70,000 clones in the sample, around four fifths were seen once. Sample: CD4+ or CD8+ T cells sorted from blood, taken in a trial of the OX40 agonist ivuxolimab. These receptor sequences come from an adult with an advanced solid tumor such as melanoma, head and neck, liver or kidney cancer.

This clone has more than one count but fewer than ten. The J gene is TRBJ2-5, the V gene TRBV7-6; no clear D gene. Germline CDR1 reads SGHVS; CDR2 reads FNYEAQ. The CDR3 runs 14 residues. V lost 0 bases and J lost 5, with 10 bases in between. CDR3 protein: CASSLALGWETQYF. The CDR3 nucleotides are TGTGCCAGCAGCTTAGCGTTAGGGTGGGAGACCCAGTACTTC. Based on the CDR3 plus reference TRBV7-6 and TRBJ2-5, the full variable domain is GAGVSQSPRYKVTKRGQDVALRCDPISGHVSLYWYRQALGQGPEFLTYFNYEAQQDKSGLPNDRFSAERPEGSISTLTIQRTEQRDSAMYRCASSLALGWETQYFGPGTRLLVL.

This clone was observed a single time. CDR3 DNA sequence: TGCGCCAGCAGCCACCCGAGGGAGGGAGGAGTCTACAATGAGCAGTTCTTC. Its translation: CASSHPREGGVYNEQFF. The genes are TRBV4-3 and TRBJ2-1, with 7 positions matching TRBD2. The length of the CDR3 is 17 residues. With 3 bases clipped from V and 3 bases from J, the junction kept 11 bases outside the gene matches. Germline V gene lookup returns CDR1 LGHNA and CDR2 YSLEER.

The chain recombines TRBV2 with TRBJ1-5; weak D call: TRBD1 (5 bases). Germline values: CDR1 SNHLY, CDR2 FYNNEI. The CDR3 length is 14 residues. Trimming took 3 bases from V and 6 from J, leaving 12 bases between them. DNA of the CDR3: TGTGCCAGCAGTGACTCAATGGGGGGTCAGCCCCAGCATTTT. Its protein product is CASSDSMGGQPQHF.